This entry lists 7 T cell receptor beta chains sequenced from one sample in a study of a mutant IDH1 vaccine in newly diagnosed glioma. Time point indicated: week 5, during vaccination. Each dose of the vaccine consisted of 300 ug of mutant IDH1 20-mer peptide, with topical imiquimod. TCRdb's table, derived via immunoSEQ multiplex PCR, lists solely in-frame clones and lacks some. This sample yields tens of thousands of clones, of which roughly 80% are seen a single time; about 12% belongs to the top ten. For these receptors, no antigen is known. This material consisted of PBMCs, taken from a glioma patient whose treatment included an IDH1 peptide vaccine. The receptors were sampled from a man aged 50 to 59 with glioma.

The gene calls are TRBV7-2 and TRBJ2-7; D unresolved. The CDR3 spans 15 residues. Germline-derived CDR1 and CDR2 are SGHTA and FQGNSA. Trimming stripped 1 base from V and 2 bases from J, with 12 bases between. CDR3 bases: TGTGCCAGCAGCTTAGGGTATATCAGCACCTACGAGCAGTACTTC. It is translated as CASSLGYISTYEQYF.

The genes are TRBV5-1 and TRBJ1-2; D is unclear. The CDR3 runs 14 residues. Germline V lookup: CDR1 SGHRS, CDR2 YFSETQ. Trimming pared 4 bases from V and 1 base from J, leaving 11 bases between. CDR3 in amino acids: CASSRDGINYGYTF. For the CDR3, the DNA is TGCGCCAGCAGCCGCGACGGGATTAACTATGGCTACACCTTC.

The chain couples TRBV28 to TRBJ1-4; D unresolved. V lost 5 bases to trimming and J lost 6 bases, with 31 bases between them. The CDR3 sequence is 20 residues long. Germline assignment: CDR1 MDHEN and CDR2 SYDVKM. The CDR3 reads CASSLLTIEAEYAFHEKLFF. CDR3 DNA: TGTGCCAGCAGTCTTTTAACGATCGAAGCGGAATACGCCTTTCATGAAAAACTGTTTTTT.

The chain is built from TRBV7-3 and TRBJ1-1; TRBD1 might be the D (5 bases). V dropped 0 bases and J dropped 2 bases, with 10 bases sitting between them. Germline CDR1 reads SGHTA; CDR2 reads FQGTGA. The CDR3 runs to 15 residues. The CDR3 DNA reads TGTGCCAGCAGCTTAACAGGGGACGGAAACACTGAAGCTTTCTTT. Amino acid sequence: CASSLTGDGNTEAFF.

The V call is TRBV14, the J call TRBJ1-1, with 9 bases aligning to TRBD1. Germline loops: CDR1 SGHDN, CDR2 FVKESK. J gave up 0 bases and V 6 bases, and 5 bases lay outside the gene matches. The CDR3 extends over 15 amino acids. CDR3 loop: CASRHTGGLNTEAFF. CDR3 nucleotides: TGTGCCAGCAGGCATACAGGGGGCCTGAACACTGAAGCTTTCTTT.

Only a few counts were recorded for this clone. The J gene is TRBJ1-5, the V gene TRBV6-1; 7 nucleotides agree with TRBD1. CDR3 size: 15 residues. Trimming took 10 bases from V and 7 from J; bases not matched to a gene: 16. Germline CDR1 reads MNHNS; CDR2 reads SASEGT. The CDR3 bases are TGTGCCACTATACAGACAGGGCCGGGGGGACAGCCCCAGCATTTT. Protein: CATIQTGPGGQPQHF.

The gene calls are TRBV5-1 and TRBJ1-5, with D possibly TRBD1 on 6 matching bases. Trimming removed 3 bases from V and 8 bases from J, with 15 bases in between. Germline V lookup: CDR1 SGHRS, CDR2 YFSETQ. The CDR3 has 14 residues. The CDR3 DNA reads TGCGCCAGCAGCTCTACAGGGAGGGGGGAGCCCCAGCATTTT. Its protein is CASSSTGRGEPQHF.